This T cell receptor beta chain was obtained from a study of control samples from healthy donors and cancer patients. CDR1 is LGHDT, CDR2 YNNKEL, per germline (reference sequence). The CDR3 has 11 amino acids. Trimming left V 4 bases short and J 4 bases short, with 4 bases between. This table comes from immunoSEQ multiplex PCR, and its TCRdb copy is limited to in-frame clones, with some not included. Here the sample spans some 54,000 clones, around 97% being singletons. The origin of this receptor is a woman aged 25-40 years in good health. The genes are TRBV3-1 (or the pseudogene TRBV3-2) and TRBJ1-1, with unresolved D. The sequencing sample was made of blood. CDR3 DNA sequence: TGTGCCAGCAGCCTAGGCACTGAAGCTTTCTTT. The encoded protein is CASSLGTEAFF.